This T cell receptor beta chain was found in a study of cytomegalovirus exposure and HLA in healthy donors. The study's findings and limits: Later analysis demonstrated an association between a missense DCLRE1C variant and TCR beta V- and J-gene trimming. Association of approximately 16,000 TCR beta sequences with HLA alleles was found at 0.05 false discovery rate in a later analysis.

The PCR had 60 Vbeta and 13 Jbeta primers. Here immunoSEQ multiplex PCR was the method, and the copy in TCRdb shows in-frame clones only, minus some. The data show around 54,000 clones, roughly 84% seen once. In the case of this clone: Its target is unknown.

The germline V gene has CDR1 PRHDT and CDR2 FYEKMQ (reference sequence). V was shortened by 5 bases and J by 1 base, with 7 bases between the two germline ends. The CDR3 sequence is 13 residues long. The chain couples TRBV13 to TRBJ2-3; D ambiguous. The sequencing sample was made of PBMCs. The source is a woman between 18 and 29 years old in good health and CMV-seronegative. CDR3 loop: CASSLRGTDTQYF. CDR3 DNA: TGTGCCAGCAGCCTACGGGGCACAGATACGCAGTATTTT.